This T cell receptor (beta chain) was identified during a study of Ad26.COV2.S vaccination and SARS-CoV-2 variants. Across the study: The donor belonged to the COV1001 Ad26.COV2.S trial arm. Doses of Ad26.COV2.S were injected into muscle once or twice, 56 days apart.

This CDR3 region has 15 residues. The germline V gene has CDR1 SNHLY and CDR2 FYNNEI. The ends were cut back, 6 bases at V and 7 bases at J, with 22 bases in the middle. Here immunoSEQ multiplex PCR was the method, and the copy in TCRdb shows in-frame clones only, minus some. The sample shows about 440,000 clones, 87% of them seen only once. Findings of the study overall: Those who received vaccine or placebo ended up with similar non-spike TCR breadth. Substantial post-vaccination breadth of spike-specific CD8+ and CD4+ T cell responses was reported.

Treatment specified: about 20 received Ad26.COV2.S at low or high dose, single or two shots; several received placebo; per-sample allocation not given. It was on day 63 after the first vaccine or placebo injection that samples were taken. This clone was seen a few times. Antigen unknown. The chain is built from TRBV2 and TRBJ2-7; tentatively, D is TRBD2 (8 bases). This clonotype was sampled from a person between 18 and 59 years old who received the Ad26.COV2.S COVID-19 vaccine or a placebo. Here the sequenced sample was peripheral blood, taken in a trial of Ad26.COV2.S vaccine versus placebo. The CDR3 nucleotides are TGTGCCAGCAGCCGGGAGGGACAGCGTAGCGGTGAGCAGTACTTC. Its protein product is CASSREGQRSGEQYF.